This T cell receptor beta chain originates from a study of a mutant IDH1 vaccine in newly diagnosed glioma. Described time point: baseline, week 1 (first vaccination visit). Treatment here: pre-vaccination baseline after standard-of-care therapy. Assay: immunoSEQ multiplex PCR; the TCRdb copy retains only in-frame clones and omits some. In the table there are 55,000 to 70,000 clones, approximately 86% of which are singletons. Turning to this clone: Its antigen is not known.

The V and J ends lost 0 bases and 3 bases, in that order; junction bases with no gene match: 2. The CDR3 runs to 15 residues. Germline CDR1 reads SGHNT; CDR2 reads YYREEE (reference sequence). Study-wide findings and caveats: The authors found pseudoprogression apparently unrelated to changes in top peripheral T cell clonotypes.

The rearrangement uses TRBV5-4 and TRBJ2-3, with TRBD1 matching over 9 bases. This sequence was found in a man aged 25 to 40 with glioma. Sequencing was performed on PBMCs, taken from a glioma patient treated with radiotherapy, temozolomide or both. The CDR3 nucleotides are TGTGCCAGCAGCTTGGAGGGACAGGGTACAGATACGCAGTATTTT. This encodes CASSLEGQGTDTQYF.